Below, 26 T cell receptor beta chains from the same sample are listed, as sequenced in a study of regulatory T cells in long-lasting Graves disease (TCRdb year 2021). This specimen's time point label, interpreted: newly diagnosed GD, antithyroid drugs for less than 3 months. RNA was extracted from PBMCs in TRIzol for both TCR sequencing and RNA sequencing. The library was made by multiplex PCR. TCRdb lists the instrument as Illumina HiSeq 4000. To build TCR beta libraries, CDR3 regions were amplified by Arm-PCR using iRepertoire HTBI primers. The raw public reads went through TCRdb reprocessing: fastp at Q25, MiXCR clone calling, in-frame beta chains kept. Under each unique CDR3 protein, matching rows form one entry showing the most common genes and DNA. In this sample the table shows approximately 270,000 distinct CDR3 sequences, 18% of which occur a single time. The ten biggest clones cover roughly 15% of the sample.

The data were also submitted as part of a second study, on T cells in Graves' hyperthyroidism and ophthalmopathy.

The sample was peripheral blood mononuclear cells (PBMCs), taken at new diagnosis, from a patient treated with antithyroid drugs. The source of these receptors is a woman aged 25-40 years with Graves disease. Donor details come from another sample of the same person, matched by shared clones.

This clonotype has at least ten counts. The chain uses TRBV7-8 and TRBJ1-5; the D is unclear. Germline-derived CDR1 and CDR2 are SGHVS and FQNEAQ. CDR3 length: 14 amino acids. The V and J ends lost 5 bases and 3 bases respectively, with 11 bases between them. In DNA form, the CDR3 reads TGTGCCAGCAGCCAAGGGAGGTCCAATCAGCCCCAGCATTTT. The encoded protein is CASSQGRSNQPQHF.

This clonotype was detected many times. The V gene is TRBV7-8, the J gene TRBJ1-2; possibly TRBD1 for D (6 bases). The CDR3 consists of 14 residues. The germline V gene encodes CDR1 SGHVS and CDR2 FQNEAQ. The V gene lost 5 bases and the J gene lost 3 bases, with 13 bases spanning the gap. The CDR3 region has the DNA TGTGCCAGCAGCCGAGGACAGTTGGACTATGGCTACACCTTC. It translates to CASSRGQLDYGYTF.

This clonotype was found once. This may be a read error: a much more frequent sequence differs by one nucleotide. The chain employs TRBV27 and TRBJ1-5; D not certain. This CDR3 region has 14 residues. Germline values: CDR1 MNHEY, CDR2 SMNVEV (reference sequence). Here the CDR3 reads CVSSWRPDGQPQHF. CDR3 DNA: TGTGTCAGCAGTTGGAGGCCGGATGGGCAGCCCCAGCATTTT.

This clonotype was picked up many times. The rearrangement uses TRBV7-2 and TRBJ2-2; the D gene is possibly TRBD1 (6 bases). Between the trimmed V and J ends, which lost 1 base and 1 base, there was a span of 13 bases. Germline V CDR1 and CDR2: SGHTA, FQGNSA. The CDR3 has 17 amino acids. The CDR3 sequence is CASSLGMGHQNTGELFF. The CDR3 DNA reads as TGTGCCAGCAGCTTAGGAATGGGACACCAGAACACCGGGGAGCTGTTTTTT.

In regard to this clonotype: Since no conserved phenylalanine or tryptophan closes the CDR3, a read error is the likely cause. The DNA is left out, because the CDR3 cannot be placed on it with certainty; the CDR3 is given as TCRdb lists it. V usage is TRBV7-2 and J usage is TRBJ2-3. CDR1 is SGHTA and CDR2 is FQGNSA in the germline V gene. Counting both end residues, the CDR3 totals 15 amino acids. This CDR3 is CASSSDRTTMGTQYL.

This clonotype was seen ten or more times. This chain joins TRBV7-8 and TRBJ1-5; D is unresolved. Germline V CDR1 and CDR2: SGHVS, FQNEAQ. This CDR3 region has 13 residues. Trimming took 5 bases from V and 6 from J, leaving 11 bases between them. CDR3 region: CASSPWAPQPQHF. The CDR3 nucleotides are TGTGCCAGCAGCCCTTGGGCCCCTCAGCCCCAGCATTTT. The full variable domain, its missing parts supplied by reference TRBV7-8 and TRBJ1-5, is GAGVSQSPRYKVAKRGQDVALRCDPISGHVSLFWYQQALGQGPEFLTYFQNEAQLDKSGLPSDRFFAERPEGSVSTLKIQRTQQEDSAVYLCASSPWAPQPQHFGDGTRLSIL.

With respect to this clonotype: A read error may be the cause here, since a much bigger clone is one base away. This chain joins TRBV3-1 and TRBJ1-4; D unclear. Germline-derived CDR1 and CDR2 are LGHDT and YNNKEL (reference sequence). The CDR3 runs to 14 residues. Trimming stripped 4 bases from V and 4 bases from J, with 10 bases between. The CDR3 is CASSRIDFNEKLFF. Written as DNA, the CDR3 is TGTGCCAGCAGCCGGATAGATTTTAATGAAAAACTGTTTTTT.

This clonotype was seen many times. One end of the junction does not line up with germline, which may come from a read error. The V and J genes are TRBV11-3 and TRBJ2-5, with 11 positions matching TRBD2. In germline, CDR1 is SGHNT, CDR2 YENEEA. This CDR3 comprises 16 residues. The DNA of the CDR3 is TGTGCCGGCAGCTCCAGACTAGCGGGGATGCAAGAGACCCAGTACTTC. Its translation is CAGSSRLAGMQETQYF.

With regard to this clonotype: A far larger clone is a single base away, which makes a read error likely. The chain couples TRBV20-1 to TRBJ2-7; a possible D gene is TRBD2 (5 bases). The V and J ends lost 4 bases and 7 bases respectively, with 23 bases between them. The length of the CDR3 is 15 residues. Germline assignment: CDR1 DFQATT and CDR2 SNEGSKA (reference sequence). The DNA for the CDR3 is TGCAGTGCTAACTCCGCGGGCCTAACCTACAATGAGCAGTACTTC. Translating gives CSANSAGLTYNEQYF.

The chain combines TRBV10-1 with TRBJ1-5; no definite D call. Per the germline V gene, CDR1 is WNHNN and CDR2 is SYGVQD (reference sequence). The CDR3 length is 15 residues. Trimming took 8 bases from V and 4 from J, leaving 18 bases between them. For the CDR3, the DNA is TGCGCCAGCGGGTCCCGGGAGCGGTGGAATCAGCCCCAGCATTTT. Translating it yields CASGSRERWNQPQHF.

About this clonotype: It may be a read error: a sequence one base away is much more abundant. The chain has TRBV3-1 and TRBJ2-2, with TRBD2 matching over 11 bases. CDR1 and CDR2 from the germline V gene are LGHDT and YNNKEL (reference sequence). This CDR3 region has 16 residues. DNA for the CDR3: TGTGCCAGCGGCCAAGTTCTAGCGGGGGGCACCGGGGAGCTGTTTTTT. It encodes CASGQVLAGGTGELFF.

V gene TRBV14 combines with J gene TRBJ2-3, with D perhaps matching TRBD1 or TRBD2 (6 bases each). Germline-derived CDR1 and CDR2 are SGHDN and FVKESK. The CDR3 runs 14 residues. V lost 4 bases and J 8 bases, leaving 16 bases between the germline ends. The CDR3 DNA sequence: TGTGCCAGCAGCCCGGGACGGGGGCCAGGTACGCAGTATTTT. Translating it yields CASSPGRGPGTQYF.

Many counts were recorded for this clonotype. In DNA, the CDR3 is TGTGCCAGCAGCTTGGAGGGGAACACCGGGGAGCTGTTTTTT. Translating it yields CASSLEGNTGELFF. The chain is built from TRBV7-3 and TRBJ2-2, with D possibly being TRBD2 (6 bases). The CDR3 is 14 amino acids. V was trimmed by 3 bases and J by 1 base, leaving 6 bases between them. CDR1 is SGHTA, CDR2 FQGTGA, per germline.

This clonotype showed up many times. The rearrangement links TRBV6-2 or TRBV6-3 to TRBJ2-3, with 10 bases aligning to TRBD2. The CDR3 is 20 amino acids. J gave up 2 bases and V 5 bases, and 19 bases lay outside the gene matches. Germline lookup yields CDR1 MNHEY and CDR2 SVGEGT. CDR3 DNA: TGTGCCAGCAGTCAAAAATGGTCTAGCGGGAGTGCTAGCTTCACAGATACGCAGTATTTT. It specifies CASSQKWSSGSASFTDTQYF.

This clonotype was detected many times. This chain links TRBV7-9 with TRBJ1-1; no definite D call. V was trimmed by 3 bases and J by 2 bases, leaving 4 bases between them. CDR3 length: 12 amino acids. CDR1 and CDR2 (germline): SEHNR, FQNEAQ (reference sequence). CDR3 sequence reads: CASSLSNTEAFF. The CDR3 DNA sequence: TGTGCCAGCAGCTTGTCTAACACTGAAGCTTTCTTT.

The genes are TRBV4-1 and TRBJ2-3; D is possibly TRBD2 (5 bases). The CDR3 length is 16 residues. V lost 2 bases to trimming and J lost 2 bases, with 14 bases between them. Germline CDR1 and CDR2: MGHRA and YSYEKL. CDR3 region: CASSQPDSEFTDTQYF. Here the CDR3 DNA reads TGCGCCAGCAGCCAACCGGATAGCGAATTCACAGATACGCAGTATTTT.

This clonotype was found a few times. CDR3 sequence (DNA): TGTGCCACCAGTGACCCCGGGTCAGGTGCAGCTTTCTTT. It specifies CATSDPGSGAAFF. The chain carries TRBV24-1 and TRBJ1-1; the D is unclear. Germline V gene sequence: CDR1 KGHDR, CDR2 SFDVKD. The germline V and J ends were trimmed by 4 bases and 10 bases, with 15 bases remaining between them. This CDR3 spans 13 amino acids.

This clonotype has ten or more counts. The rearrangement links TRBV7-9 to TRBJ2-2, with 7 nucleotides matching TRBD2. This CDR3 comprises 15 residues. Germline V lookup: CDR1 SEHNR, CDR2 FQNEAQ (reference sequence). V lost 6 bases and J lost 4; bases outside the gene matches: 8. The CDR3 sequence: CASRRRGRVTGELFF. CDR3 nucleotide sequence: TGTGCCAGCAGGAGGCGAGGGAGGGTCACCGGGGAGCTGTTTTTT. Full variable domain (remainder filled in from reference TRBV7-9 and TRBJ2-2): DTGVSQNPRHKITKRGQNVTFRCDPISEHNRLYWYRQTLGQGPEFLTYFQNEAQLEKSRLLSDRFSAERPKGSFSTLEIQRTEQGDSAMYLCASRRRGRVTGELFFGEGSRLTVL.

V and J are TRBV20-1 and TRBJ2-5; D may be TRBD1 or TRBD2 (6 bases each). Trimming stripped 6 bases from V and 3 bases from J, with 14 bases between. This CDR3 comprises 13 residues. From germline, CDR1 is DFQATT and CDR2 SNEGSKA (reference sequence). The DNA of the CDR3 is TGCAGTGCCCCAAGGGGGGCCGAAGAGACCCAGTACTTC. Translating it yields CSAPRGAEETQYF.

This clonotype was observed many times. The chain recombines TRBV29-1 with TRBJ2-1; unclear D gene. The CDR3 covers 15 residues. Germline-derived CDR1 and CDR2 are SQVTM and ANQGSEA. V was trimmed by 8 bases and J by 0 bases, leaving 17 bases between them. CDR3 DNA sequence: TGCAGCCCCCCCCAGGTTCCCAGCTCCTACAATGAGCAGTTCTTC. Translation: CSPPQVPSSYNEQFF.

The rearrangement uses TRBV7-8 and TRBJ2-3; 10 bases agree with TRBD2. CDR1 is SGHVS and CDR2 is FQNEAQ in the germline V gene. CDR3 length equals 19 residues. Trimming cost V 5 bases and J 1 base; bases outside gene matches: 15. CDR3 residues: CASSKAGGLWIEGTDTQYF. CDR3 DNA sequence: TGTGCCAGCAGCAAAGCGGGAGGGTTGTGGATTGAAGGCACAGATACGCAGTATTTT.

There are many counts of this clonotype. The chain links TRBV20-1 to TRBJ1-4; unclear D gene. V was pared by 5 bases and J by 7 bases, with 23 bases between. Germline V CDR1 and CDR2: DFQATT, SNEGSKA (reference sequence). The CDR3 loop spans 16 amino acids. CDR3 region: CSARPPNSGPFEKLFF. For the CDR3, the DNA is TGCAGTGCTCGTCCCCCTAATTCGGGTCCCTTTGAAAAACTGTTTTTT.

The rearrangement links TRBV7-2 to TRBJ2-7; the match to TRBD2 covers 9 bases. Germline-derived CDR1 and CDR2 are SGHTA and FQGNSA. V lost 3 bases and J lost 2; bases outside the gene matches: 8. The length of the CDR3 is 16 residues. The CDR3 spells CASSFGAGGSPYEQYF. The CDR3 DNA reads TGTGCCAGCAGCTTTGGAGCGGGGGGATCACCCTACGAGCAGTACTTC. Full variable domain (rest looked up from reference TRBV7-2 and TRBJ2-7): GAGVSQSPSNKVTEKGKDVELRCDPISGHTALYWYRQSLGQGLEFLIYFQGNSAPDKSGLPSDRFSAERTGGSVSTLTIQRTQQEDSAVYLCASSFGAGGSPYEQYFGPGTRLTVT.

This clonotype was detected only a few times. One junction end does not reproduce the germline sequence, and a read error may be involved. V is TRBV12-3 or TRBV12-4 and J is TRBJ2-1; TRBD2 is a possible D gene (7 bases). The CDR3 is 14 amino acids. CDR3 DNA sequence: TGTGCCAGCAGTCAAGGGGGGGGAATAGGCGAGCTGTTCTTC. It specifies CASSQGGGIGELFF.

The V and J genes are TRBV12-3 or TRBV12-4 and TRBJ2-1; 10 nucleotides agree with TRBD2. This CDR3 is 15 amino acids long. Trimming cost V 5 bases and J 5 bases; bases outside gene matches: 6. The CDR3 loop reads CASSPSSGRNNEQFF. As DNA, the CDR3 is TGTGCCAGCAGTCCGAGTAGCGGGAGGAACAATGAGCAGTTCTTC.

This clonotype showed up just a few times. One base away lies a much larger clone, so this may be a sequencing read error. The chain employs TRBV7-2 and TRBJ2-5; D unclear. This CDR3 region has 12 residues. The V gene's germline CDR1 is SGHTA and CDR2 FQGNSA. CDR3 coding DNA: TGTGCCGGCAGCTCGACGGGAGAGACCCAGTACTTC. It is translated as CAGSSTGETQYF.